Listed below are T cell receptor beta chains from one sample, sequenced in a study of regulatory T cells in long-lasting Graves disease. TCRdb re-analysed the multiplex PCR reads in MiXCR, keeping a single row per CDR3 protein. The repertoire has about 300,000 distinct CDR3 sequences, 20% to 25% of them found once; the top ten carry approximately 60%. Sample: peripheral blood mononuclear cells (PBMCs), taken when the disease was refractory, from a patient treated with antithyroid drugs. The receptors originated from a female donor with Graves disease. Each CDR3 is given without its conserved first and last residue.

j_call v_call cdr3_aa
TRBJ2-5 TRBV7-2 ASSEGGFETQY
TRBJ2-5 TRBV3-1 ASSRPGGGDQRQETQY
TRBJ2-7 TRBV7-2 ASSPEPQAYEQY
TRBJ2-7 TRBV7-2 ASSLAGPSYEQY
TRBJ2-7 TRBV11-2 ASSLHLAGIYEQY
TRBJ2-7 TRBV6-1 ASRDRAYEQH
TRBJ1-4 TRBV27 ASRLQGAGEKLF
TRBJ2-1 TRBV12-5 ASGLGEGRGSNEQF
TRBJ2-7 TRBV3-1 ASSQGTGGVYEQY
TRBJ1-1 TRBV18 ASSPTPGRDRDEAF
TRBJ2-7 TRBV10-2 ASSESLRQPLSYEQY
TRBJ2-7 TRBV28 ASSDDFYEQY
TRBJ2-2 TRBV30 AWSVRRFGTGELF
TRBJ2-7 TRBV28 ASIRGESYEQY
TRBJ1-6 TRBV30 AWSAGLRGFNSPLH
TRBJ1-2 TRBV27 ASRSGRAVGYT
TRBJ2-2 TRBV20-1 SARPPERGTNTGELF
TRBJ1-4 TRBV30 AWSVLYGKLF
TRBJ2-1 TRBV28 ASGLYGTYNEQF
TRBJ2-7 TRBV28 ASSPPGGYEQY